Shown below are 18 T cell receptor beta chains from a single sample sequenced in a study of blood T cell repertoires in COVID-19. Here immunoSEQ multiplex PCR was the method, and the copy in TCRdb shows in-frame clones only, minus some. The sample lists over 90,000 clones, roughly 89% occurring once. Material for sequencing was peripheral blood. Receptors originate from a woman aged 70-85 years with acute or convalescent COVID-19.

V is TRBV2 and J is TRBJ1-1; no clear D gene. V was cut by 5 bases and J by 4 bases, with 11 bases left in between. Germline CDR1 is SNHLY and CDR2 is FYNNEI. CDR3 length: 13 residues. The CDR3 bases are TGTGCCAGCAGTTTGACTGTTGGCACTGAAGCTTTCTTT. Translated, it gives CASSLTVGTEAFF. Supplemented by reference TRBV2 and TRBJ1-1, the full variable domain reads EPEVTQTPSHQVTQMGQEVILRCVPISNHLYFYWYRQILGQKVEFLVSFYNNEISEKSEIFDDQFSVERPDGSNFTLKIRSTKLEDSAMYFCASSLTVGTEAFFGQGTRLTVV.

This clone occurred once. The J gene is TRBJ2-3, the V gene TRBV10-3, with TRBD2 matching 11 bases. Germline V gene lookup returns CDR1 ENHRY and CDR2 SYGVKD. The junction had 7 bases not matched to a gene; V was cut back by 4 bases and J by 4 bases. The CDR3 runs 16 residues. CDR3 sequence (DNA): TGTGCCATCAGTGGGGGGCCGGGACTAGCGGCAGATACGCAGTATTTT. This codes for CAISGGPGLAADTQYF.

V usage is TRBV29-1 and J usage is TRBJ2-7, with TRBD1 as a possible D gene (5 bases). In germline, CDR1 is SQVTM, CDR2 ANQGSEA. V lost 5 bases and J lost 1, with 9 bases in between. This CDR3 region has 12 residues. The CDR3 reads CSVSDNSYEQYV. CDR3 in DNA: TGCAGCGTTTCGGACAATTCCTACGAGCAGTACGTC.

V is TRBV5-1 and J is TRBJ1-1, with 8 bases fitting TRBD1. This CDR3 is 14 amino acids long. CDR1 and CDR2 (germline): SGHRS, YFSETQ. V lost 0 bases, J lost 4 bases, and 2 bases stayed unmatched. CDR3 loop: CASSLVTGGTEAFF. In DNA form, the CDR3 reads TGCGCCAGCAGCTTGGTTACAGGGGGCACTGAAGCTTTCTTT.

The V and J genes are TRBV23-1 and TRBJ2-7; the D gene is possibly TRBD1 (7 bases). TRBV23-1 is an ORF, and what it does is uncertain. The CDR3 extends over 15 amino acids. V was pared by 5 bases and J by 0 bases, with 14 bases between. The CDR3 sequence: CASSAGQRSSYEQYV. The DNA of the CDR3 is TGCGCCAGCAGTGCGGGACAGAGGAGCTCCTACGAGCAGTACGTC.

The chain couples TRBV15 to TRBJ1-1; TRBD1 is a possible D gene (6 bases). The germline gives CDR1 LNHNV, CDR2 YYDKDF (reference sequence). V lost 1 base and J lost 0, with 9 bases in between. This CDR3 has 15 amino acids. Here the CDR3 DNA reads TGTGCCACCAGCAGAGCAGGGGCCGTGAACACTGAAGCTTTCTTT. Translating gives CATSRAGAVNTEAFF.

The chain recombines TRBV28 with TRBJ1-1; D is perhaps TRBD1 (5 bases). Per germline, CDR1 MDHEN and CDR2 SYDVKM. V shed 3 bases and J shed 1 base, with 12 bases lying between them. The CDR3 loop spans 15 amino acids. As DNA, the CDR3 is TGTGCCAGCAGTTTCATAGGGGTCAGGAACACTGAAGCTTTCTTT. Translation gives CASSFIGVRNTEAFF.

Concerning this clone itself: The junction shows a germline mismatch at one end, possibly a read error. The chain links TRBV6-5 to TRBJ1-2; the D is unclear. Germline V CDR1 and CDR2: MNHEY, SVGAGI. This CDR3 comprises 14 residues. Here the CDR3 DNA reads TGTGCCAGCAGTGACTCGGGGAGCACAAATGGCTACACCTTC. It yields the protein CASSDSGSTNGYTF.

V gene TRBV19 combines with J gene TRBJ1-5; TRBD1 agrees at 9 bases. Germline V CDR1 and CDR2: LNHDA, SQIVND (reference sequence). This CDR3 has 15 residues. Trimming removed 9 bases from V and 1 base from J; junction bases left unmatched: 7. CDR3 in DNA: TGTGCCAGCACTGGACAGGGGAGGAGCAATCAGCCCCAGCATTTT. Amino acid sequence: CASTGQGRSNQPQHF.

The V and J genes are TRBV11-2 and TRBJ2-4, with TRBD1 matching over 7 bases. J lost 0 bases, V lost 5 bases, and 7 bases had no gene match. The CDR3 has 16 amino acids. Germline V gives CDR1 SGHAT, CDR2 FQNNGV. CDR3: CASSPTTGLAKNIQYF. In DNA, the CDR3 is TGTGCCAGCAGCCCGACGACAGGGTTAGCCAAAAACATTCAGTACTTC.

The rearrangement links TRBV24-1 to TRBJ2-3; TRBD2 agrees at 7 bases. This CDR3 is built from 17 residues. The germline CDR1 and CDR2 sequences are KGHDR and SFDVKD. The V segment lost 0 bases and the J segment 0 bases; nucleotides outside the gene matches: 5. CDR3 DNA sequence: TGTGCCACCAGTGATTTGCGCGGTAGCGGGAGCACAGATACGCAGTATTTT. Translation: CATSDLRGSGSTDTQYF.

The rearrangement uses TRBV5-1 and TRBJ2-5; 12 bases match TRBD2. This CDR3 has 15 residues. The V gene end was trimmed by 1 base and the J gene end by 6 bases; junction bases not matched to a gene: 4. Germline loops: CDR1 SGHRS, CDR2 YFSETQ. The chain's CDR3 is CASSLTSGGPKTQYF. The CDR3 DNA is TGCGCCAGCAGCTTGACTAGCGGGGGGCCGAAGACCCAGTACTTC.

The V and J genes are TRBV19 and TRBJ2-7; TRBD2 aligns across 8 bases. This CDR3 has 14 amino acids. Trimming removed 4 bases from V and 4 bases from J; junction bases left unmatched: 6. CDR1 is LNHDA, CDR2 SQIVND, per germline (reference sequence). The CDR3 sequence: CASSNSGSRYEQYF. The CDR3 bases are TGTGCCAGTAGTAACAGCGGGAGTCGGTACGAGCAGTACTTC.

The chain combines TRBV6-6 with TRBJ2-7, with 8 bases fitting TRBD1. Germline V CDR1 and CDR2: MNHNY, SVGAGI (reference sequence). The CDR3 is 12 residues long. The DNA of the CDR3 is TGTGCCAGCAGTTACCCGGGACAGGTCGGAGTAGTC. Translation: CASSYPGQVGVV.

The V call is TRBV2, the J call TRBJ2-1, with TRBD1 as a possible D gene (6 bases). Trimming cost V 4 bases and J 4 bases, with 8 bases left between them. This CDR3 spans 13 amino acids. Per germline, CDR1 SNHLY and CDR2 FYNNEI. CDR3 protein: CASSVTGYNEQFF. The CDR3 DNA reads as TGTGCCAGCAGTGTTACAGGGTACAATGAGCAGTTCTTC.

The V call is TRBV19, the J call TRBJ2-7, with D perhaps TRBD1 (6 bases). Germline V gene lookup returns CDR1 LNHDA and CDR2 SQIVND (reference sequence). The CDR3 covers 12 residues. The germline V and J ends were trimmed by 5 bases and 5 bases, with 10 bases remaining between them. CDR3 coding DNA: TGTGCCAGTAGTGTCCAGGGGAACGAGCAGTACTTC. Translated: CASSVQGNEQYF.

J is TRBJ1-5 and V is TRBV2; no reliable D call. CDR1 and CDR2 (germline): SNHLY, FYNNEI. Trimming took 4 bases from V and 4 from J, leaving 14 bases between them. The length of the CDR3 is 15 residues. The CDR3 DNA reads as TGTGCCAGCAGTGTTGTCTTCACGGGGAATCAGCCCCAGCATTTT. This gives the protein CASSVVFTGNQPQHF.

CDR3 coding DNA: TGTGCCAGCAGCCATCTAGCGGGGGGCCTCAATGAGCAGTTCTTC. Encoded protein: CASSHLAGGLNEQFF. This chain connects TRBV3-1 (or the pseudogene TRBV3-2) to TRBJ2-1, with TRBD2 matching 11 bases. Germline CDR1 and CDR2: LGHDT and YNNKEL (reference sequence). With 3 bases clipped from V and 6 bases from J, the junction kept 4 bases outside the gene matches. The CDR3 covers 15 residues.